These T cell receptor beta chains were read from a single sample in a study of blood T cell repertoires in COVID-19. Sequencing was performed with immunoSEQ multiplex PCR; in TCRdb, only in-frame clones are kept and a portion is missing. The sample lists approximately 120,000 clones, over 70% seen once, with more than 4% in the top ten. What was sequenced was peripheral blood. These TCRs come from a human donor in a cohort sampled during active or convalescent COVID-19. CDR3s include the opening cysteine and the closing phenylalanine or tryptophan. Each record gives: V gene, clone size, CDR3 protein. Size is stated for part of the rows, as once, few or many counts, or as a class when the clone is expanded.

>TRBV14|NA
CASTRDSVYNEQFF
>TRBV19|NA
CASSIDLEGGAFF
>TRBV4-1|NA
CASSLSTSGLSRGANVLTF
>TRBV4-1|NA
CASSSPFRANEQFF
>TRBV2|NA
CASSLFPRDSQPGNTIYF
>TRBV5-1|NA
CASSSGLAGWKDTQYF
>TRBV5-8|NA
CASSLFEAFF
>TRBV6-5|NA
CASCNPSGPTNQYF
>TRBV15|NA
CATSNGQVLYGYTF
>TRBV7-7|NA
CASSQGQAYNEKLFF
>TRBV4-2|NA
CASSPTLVAALDRGRNEQFF
>TRBV11-3|NA
CASSRVQGYEQFF
>TRBV19|once
CASSMGTGLYGYTF
>TRBV27|NA
CASRLDPPMKGEEKLFF
>TRBV18|once
CASSRIQGNADTQYF
>TRBV5-6|NA
CASSFSLAGAGQTQYF
>TRBV30|NA
CAWSVPPQRNEQFF
>TRBV7-9|once
CASRSPQGLAEYNEQFF
>TRBV7-8|NA
CASVRTGVPLTGELFF
>TRBV6-6|NA
CASSGQGVREQYF
>TRBV5-6|NA
CASSPRLAASYEQYF
>TRBV25-1|NA
CASRGQGAYTEAFF
>TRBV6-5|NA
CASSRGRGSGNTIYF
>TRBV6-5|few
CASRDSYEQYF
>TRBV19|NA
CASSIDFAGGWGETQYF
>TRBV7-2|NA
CASSLDNRKHTEAFF
>TRBV27|NA
CASSSLTLSGGHTYEQYF
>TRBV4-1|NA
CASSQPGLGLYEQYF
>TRBV7-6|NA
CASSSQGLALYEQYF
>TRBV18|few
CASSPPGGYEQYF
>TRBV14|NA
CASSQEGGFKNTGELFF
>TRBV4-1|few
CASSPQGAGNSPLHF
>TRBV7-7|NA
CASSFRLNTEAFF